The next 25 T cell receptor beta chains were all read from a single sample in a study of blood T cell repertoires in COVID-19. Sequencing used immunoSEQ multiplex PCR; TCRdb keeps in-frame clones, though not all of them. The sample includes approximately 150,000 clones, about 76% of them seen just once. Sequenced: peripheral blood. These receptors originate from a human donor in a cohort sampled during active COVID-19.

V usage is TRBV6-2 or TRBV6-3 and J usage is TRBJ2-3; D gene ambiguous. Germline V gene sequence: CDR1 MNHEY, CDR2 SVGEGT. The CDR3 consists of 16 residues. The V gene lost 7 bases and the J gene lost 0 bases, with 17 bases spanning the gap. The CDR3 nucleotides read TGTGCCAGCACCCCTGGCGGCTATAGTAGCACAGATACGCAGTATTTT. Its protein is CASTPGGYSSTDTQYF.

Written as DNA, the CDR3 is TGTGCCAGCAGGGGACACCAATACGAGCAGTACTTC. Amino acids: CASRGHQYEQYF. This sequence joins TRBV28 and TRBJ2-7; possible D gene TRBD1, 6 bases. The germline CDR1 and CDR2 sequences are MDHEN and SYDVKM. The CDR3 runs to 12 residues. Trimming left V 6 bases short and J 4 bases short, with 10 bases between.

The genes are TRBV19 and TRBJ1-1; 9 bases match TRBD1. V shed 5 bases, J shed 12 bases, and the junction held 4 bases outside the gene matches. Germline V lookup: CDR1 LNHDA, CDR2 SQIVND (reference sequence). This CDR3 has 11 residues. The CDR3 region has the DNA TGTGCCAGTAGTCCGGGACAGGGTACTTTCTTT. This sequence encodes CASSPGQGTFF.

The CDR3 coding sequence is TGCGCCAGCAGCTCTGGACTAGCGGGTAGCAACACCGGGGAGCTGTTTTTT. Residues: CASSSGLAGSNTGELFF. The chain is built from TRBV5-1 and TRBJ2-2, with 11 bases fitting TRBD2. The CDR3 has 17 amino acids. Germline CDR1 reads SGHRS; CDR2 reads YFSETQ. The trim removed 3 bases at V and 2 bases at J, leaving 6 bases unmatched.

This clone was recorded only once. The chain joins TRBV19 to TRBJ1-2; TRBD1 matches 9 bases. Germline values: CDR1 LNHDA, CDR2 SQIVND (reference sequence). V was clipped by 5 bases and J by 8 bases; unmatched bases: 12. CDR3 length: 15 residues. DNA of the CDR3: TGTGCCAGTAGTCCCTTTGACAGGGGGATCGGCGGCTACACCTTC. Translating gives CASSPFDRGIGGYTF.

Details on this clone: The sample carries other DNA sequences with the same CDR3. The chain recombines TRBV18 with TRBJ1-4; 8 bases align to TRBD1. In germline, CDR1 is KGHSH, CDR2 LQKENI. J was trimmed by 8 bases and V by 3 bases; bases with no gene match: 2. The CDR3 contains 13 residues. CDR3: CASSPTGVEKLFF. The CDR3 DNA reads TGTGCCAGCTCACCGACAGGGGTAGAAAAACTGTTTTTT.

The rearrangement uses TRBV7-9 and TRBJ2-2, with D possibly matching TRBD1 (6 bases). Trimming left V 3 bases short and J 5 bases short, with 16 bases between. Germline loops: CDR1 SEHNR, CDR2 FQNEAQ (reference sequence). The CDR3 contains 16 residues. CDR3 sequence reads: CASSLQGTTPTGELFF. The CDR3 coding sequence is TGTGCCAGCAGCTTGCAGGGGACGACCCCTACCGGGGAGCTGTTTTTT. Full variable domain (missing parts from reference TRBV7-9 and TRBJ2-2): DTGVSQNPRHKITKRGQNVTFRCDPISEHNRLYWYRQTLGQGPEFLTYFQNEAQLEKSRLLSDRFSAERPKGSFSTLEIQRTEQGDSAMYLCASSLQGTTPTGELFFGEGSRLTVL.

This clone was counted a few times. CDR3 bases: TGCAGCGCCAGGGGGATGAACACTGAAGCTTTCTTT. This gives the protein CSARGMNTEAFF. The chain recombines TRBV29-1 with TRBJ1-1; TRBD1 matches at 7 bases. V lost 7 bases to trimming and J lost 0 bases; unmatched junction nucleotides: 2. This CDR3 has 12 amino acids. Germline CDR1 SQVTM, CDR2 ANQGSEA.

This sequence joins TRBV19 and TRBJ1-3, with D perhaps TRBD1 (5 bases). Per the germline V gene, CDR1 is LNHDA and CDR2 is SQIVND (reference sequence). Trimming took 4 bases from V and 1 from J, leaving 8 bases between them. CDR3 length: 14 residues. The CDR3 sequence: CASSRGGSGNTIYF. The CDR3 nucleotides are TGTGCCAGTAGTAGGGGGGGATCTGGAAACACCATATATTTT.

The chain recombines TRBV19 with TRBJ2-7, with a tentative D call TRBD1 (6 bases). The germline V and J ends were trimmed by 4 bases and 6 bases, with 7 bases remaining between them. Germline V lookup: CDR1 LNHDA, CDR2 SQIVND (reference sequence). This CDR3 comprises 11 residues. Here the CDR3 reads CASSNRVEQYF. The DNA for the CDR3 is TGTGCCAGTAGTAACAGGGTCGAGCAGTACTTC.

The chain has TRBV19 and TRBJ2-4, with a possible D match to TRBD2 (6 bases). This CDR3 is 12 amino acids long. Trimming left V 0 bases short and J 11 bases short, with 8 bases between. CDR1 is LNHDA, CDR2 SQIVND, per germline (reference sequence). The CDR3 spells CASSIDRGFQYF. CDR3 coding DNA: TGTGCCAGTAGTATAGATCGGGGGTTTCAGTACTTC.

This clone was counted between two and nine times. The CDR3 spells CASSKRQGAFEQYF. DNA of the CDR3: TGTGCCAGCAGTAAACGACAGGGGGCGTTCGAGCAGTACTTC. The chain uses TRBV6-5 and TRBJ2-7; TRBD1 agrees at 10 bases. The germline CDR1 and CDR2 sequences are MNHEY and SVGAGI. With V trimmed by 5 bases and J by 6 bases, 7 bases remained unmatched. The CDR3 totals 14 residues.

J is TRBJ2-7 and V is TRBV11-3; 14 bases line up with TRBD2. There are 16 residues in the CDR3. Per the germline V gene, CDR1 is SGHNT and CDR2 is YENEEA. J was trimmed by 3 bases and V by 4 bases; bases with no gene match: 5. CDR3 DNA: TGTGCCAGCAGCTCTCCTGGACTAGCGGGAGGCTACGAGCAGTACTTC. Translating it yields CASSSPGLAGGYEQYF.

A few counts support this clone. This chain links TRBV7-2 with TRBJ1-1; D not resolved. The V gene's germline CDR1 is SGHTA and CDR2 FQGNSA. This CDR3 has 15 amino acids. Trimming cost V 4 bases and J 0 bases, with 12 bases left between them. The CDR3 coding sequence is TGTGCCAGCAGCTCCCGCAGGAACATGAACACTGAAGCTTTCTTT. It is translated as CASSSRRNMNTEAFF. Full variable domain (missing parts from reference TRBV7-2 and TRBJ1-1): GAGVSQSPSNKVTEKGKDVELRCDPISGHTALYWYRQSLGQGLEFLIYFQGNSAPDKSGLPSDRFSAERTGGSVSTLTIQRTQQEDSAVYLCASSSRRNMNTEAFFGQGTRLTVV.

CDR3 bases: TGTGCCAGCAGTTTTGGACAGCACTATTATGGCTACACCTTC. Translating it yields CASSFGQHYYGYTF. This chain joins TRBV28 and TRBJ1-2, with D tentatively TRBD1 (6 bases). The V gene lost 3 bases and the J gene lost 5 bases, with 13 bases spanning the gap. The CDR3 is 14 amino acids. Germline values: CDR1 MDHEN, CDR2 SYDVKM.

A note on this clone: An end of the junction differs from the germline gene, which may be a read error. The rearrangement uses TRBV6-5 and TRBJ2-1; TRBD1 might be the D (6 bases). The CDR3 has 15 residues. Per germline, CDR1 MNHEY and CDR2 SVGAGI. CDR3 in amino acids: CASSYSGTRYNEQFF. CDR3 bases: TGTGCCAGCAGCTACTCTGGGACACGATACAATGAGCAGTTCTTC.

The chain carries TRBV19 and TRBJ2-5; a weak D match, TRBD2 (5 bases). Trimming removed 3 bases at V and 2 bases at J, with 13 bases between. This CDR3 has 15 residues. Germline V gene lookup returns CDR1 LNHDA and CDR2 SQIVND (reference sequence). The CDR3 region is CASSIPGEPQETQYF. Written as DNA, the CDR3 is TGTGCCAGTAGTATCCCCGGGGAGCCTCAAGAGACCCAGTACTTC. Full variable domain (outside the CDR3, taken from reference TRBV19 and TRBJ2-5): DGGITQSPKYLFRKEGQNVTLSCEQNLNHDAMYWYRQDPGQGLRLIYYSQIVNDFQKGDIAEGYSVSREKKESFPLTVTSAQKNPTAFYLCASSIPGEPQETQYFGPGTRLLVL.

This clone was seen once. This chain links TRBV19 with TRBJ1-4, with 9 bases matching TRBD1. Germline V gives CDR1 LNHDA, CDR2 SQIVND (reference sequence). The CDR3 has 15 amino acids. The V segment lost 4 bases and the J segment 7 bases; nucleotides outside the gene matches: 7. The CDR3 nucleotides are TGTGCCAGTAGTAACCCGGGACAGGGCGTTGAAAAACTGTTTTTT. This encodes CASSNPGQGVEKLFF.

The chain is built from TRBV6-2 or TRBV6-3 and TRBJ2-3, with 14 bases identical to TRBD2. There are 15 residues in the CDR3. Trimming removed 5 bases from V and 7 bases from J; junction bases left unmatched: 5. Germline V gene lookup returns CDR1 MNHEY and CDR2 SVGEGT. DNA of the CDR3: TGTGCCAGCAGTGAGGGACTAGCGGGAGTGAATACGCAGTATTTT. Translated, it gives CASSEGLAGVNTQYF.

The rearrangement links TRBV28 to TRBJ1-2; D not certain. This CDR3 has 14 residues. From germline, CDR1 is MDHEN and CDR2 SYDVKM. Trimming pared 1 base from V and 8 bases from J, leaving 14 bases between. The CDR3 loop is CASSLSLAGWGYTF. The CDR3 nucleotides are TGTGCCAGCAGTTTATCCCTCGCAGGTTGGGGCTACACCTTC.

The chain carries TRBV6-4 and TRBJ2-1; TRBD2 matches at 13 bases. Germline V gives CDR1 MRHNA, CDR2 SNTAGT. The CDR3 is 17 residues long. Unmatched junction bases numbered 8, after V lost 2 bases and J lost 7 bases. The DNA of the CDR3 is TGTGCCAGCAGTGACCCCCGGACTAGCGGGAGCTCAAATGAGCAGTTCTTC. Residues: CASSDPRTSGSSNEQFF.

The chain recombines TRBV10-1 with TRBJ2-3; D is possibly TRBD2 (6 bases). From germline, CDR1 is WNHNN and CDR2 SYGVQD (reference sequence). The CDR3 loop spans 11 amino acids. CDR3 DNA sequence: TGCGTAAGCGGGAGCACAGATACGCAGTATTTT. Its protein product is CVSGSTDTQYF.

CDR3 nucleotide sequence: TGCGCCAGCAGCGTGGATCAGGGTGATGAAAAACTGTTTTTT. Its translation is CASSVDQGDEKLFF. The V call is TRBV5-1, the J call TRBJ1-4; maybe TRBD1 (5 bases). The CDR3 has 14 residues. V was cut by 4 bases and J by 6 bases, with 13 bases left in between. Looked up from germline, CDR1 is SGHRS and CDR2 is YFSETQ.

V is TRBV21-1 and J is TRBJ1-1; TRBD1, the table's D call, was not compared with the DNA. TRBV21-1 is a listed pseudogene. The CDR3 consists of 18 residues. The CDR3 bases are TGTGCCAGCCAGAGGAGCAAATCGGTCAGGACAGCCACCACTGAAGCTTTCTTT. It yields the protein CASQRSKSVRTATTEAFF.

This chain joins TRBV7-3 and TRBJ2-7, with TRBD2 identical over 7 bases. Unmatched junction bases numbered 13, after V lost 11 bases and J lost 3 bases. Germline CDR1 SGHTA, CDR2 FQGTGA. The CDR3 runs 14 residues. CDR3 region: CAEWQRRENYEQYF. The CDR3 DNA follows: TGTGCCGAATGGCAAAGGCGGGAGAACTACGAGCAGTACTTC.